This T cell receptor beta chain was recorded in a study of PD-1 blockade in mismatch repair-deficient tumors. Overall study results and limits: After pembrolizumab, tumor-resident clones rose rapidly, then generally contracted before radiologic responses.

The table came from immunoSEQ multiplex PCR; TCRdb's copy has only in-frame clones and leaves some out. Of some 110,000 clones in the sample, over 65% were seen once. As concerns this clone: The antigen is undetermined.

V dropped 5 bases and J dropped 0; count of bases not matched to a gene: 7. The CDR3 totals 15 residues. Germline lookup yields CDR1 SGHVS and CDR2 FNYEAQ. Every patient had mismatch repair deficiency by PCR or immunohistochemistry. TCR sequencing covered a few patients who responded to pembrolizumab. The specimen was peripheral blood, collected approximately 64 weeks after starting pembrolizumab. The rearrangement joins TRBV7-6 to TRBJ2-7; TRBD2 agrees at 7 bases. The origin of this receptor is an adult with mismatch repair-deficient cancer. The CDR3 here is CASSPGRGASYEQYF. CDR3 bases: TGTGCCAGCAGCCCAGGGAGGGGAGCCTCCTACGAGCAGTACTTC.